These 15 T cell receptor beta chains were sequenced from one sample in a study of human T cells and chemical hapten exposure. The time point is: pre-sensitization, week 0. Described treatment: therapeutic diphenylcyclopropenone sensitization with weekly scalp DPC. TCRdb independently ran MiXCR on the RACE reads; one entry per CDR3 protein. The table records roughly 100,000 distinct CDR3 sequences, 10% to 11% of them present only once. This specimen consisted of whole blood, obtained in connection with sensitization to the hapten diphenylcyclopropenone (DPC). All receptors come from an older woman with alopecia areata. Some clones in this sample may be carry-over from other donors' samples.

The chain employs TRBV7-2 and TRBJ1-1, with 10 bases that match TRBD1. Germline V gene lookup returns CDR1 SGHTA and CDR2 FQGNSA. This CDR3 is 14 amino acids long. J gave up 2 bases and V 10 bases, and 7 bases lay outside the gene matches. In DNA, the CDR3 is TGTGCCACCTCATTGACAGGGGGCAACACTGAAGCTTTCTTT. It translates to CATSLTGGNTEAFF.

This clonotype came up a few times. This chain uses TRBV19 with TRBJ2-1; D perhaps matches TRBD1 (6 bases). CDR3 length: 15 residues. Trimming took off 4 bases at V and 4 bases at J, with 14 bases between the two ends. CDR1 is LNHDA and CDR2 is SQIVND in the germline V gene (reference sequence). CDR3 region: CASSTTGGGYNEQFF. The DNA for the CDR3 is TGTGCCAGTAGTACGACAGGTGGGGGTTACAATGAGCAGTTCTTC.

The chain has TRBV7-9 and TRBJ1-2; D is unresolved. The CDR3 consists of 15 residues. Trimming stripped 5 bases from V and 3 bases from J, with 16 bases between. Germline V gene data show CDR1 as SEHNR and CDR2 as FQNEAQ (reference sequence). The CDR3 is CASSVLGVQYYGYTF. CDR3 bases: TGTGCCAGCAGCGTACTTGGGGTCCAATACTATGGCTACACCTTC.

This clonotype appeared many times. The CDR3 DNA sequence: TGCGCCAGCAGCTTGGGGCCAGGGGGTCTTTCCTACGAGCAGTACTTC. It encodes CASSLGPGGLSYEQYF. J is TRBJ2-7 and V is TRBV5-1; 7 nucleotides line up with TRBD1. Looked up from germline, CDR1 is SGHRS and CDR2 is YFSETQ. Trimming at V came to 0 bases and at J to 1 base, leaving 7 bases not matched to a gene. The CDR3 has 16 residues.

The rearrangement joins TRBV3-1 to TRBJ2-5; no clear D. CDR3 length equals 14 residues. V lost 3 bases, J lost 9 bases, and 17 bases lay in between. Germline lookup yields CDR1 LGHDT and CDR2 YNNKEL (reference sequence). CDR3 region: CASSQWDGSRAQYF. CDR3 coding DNA: TGTGCCAGCAGCCAGTGGGATGGTAGTCGGGCCCAGTACTTC.

This clonotype has only a few counts. V usage is TRBV29-1 and J usage is TRBJ2-5, with unresolved D. CDR3 size: 12 residues. The germline gives CDR1 SQVTM, CDR2 ANQGSEA. V lost 6 bases and J lost 0, with 8 bases in between. The CDR3 reads CSVGSHQETQYF. The CDR3 DNA sequence: TGCAGCGTCGGTAGCCACCAAGAGACCCAGTACTTC.

This clonotype came up many times. This chain connects TRBV5-4 to TRBJ2-7, with 8 bases fitting TRBD1. The germline V gene encodes CDR1 SGHNT and CDR2 YYREEE (reference sequence). V was clipped by 5 bases and J by 5 bases; unmatched bases: 6. There are 13 residues in the CDR3. The CDR3 reads CASSSQGADEQYF. In DNA, the CDR3 is TGTGCCAGCAGTTCCCAGGGGGCCGACGAGCAGTACTTC.

This clonotype has at least ten counts. J is TRBJ1-2 and V is TRBV6-5; D gene unclear. V lost 7 bases and J 6 bases, leaving 24 bases between the germline ends. CDR1 and CDR2 from the germline V gene are MNHEY and SVGAGI. This CDR3 region has 16 residues. In nucleotides, the CDR3 is TGTGCCAGCACCACGACAATGGGTTTGATGGTCGATGGCTACACCTTC. This encodes CASTTTMGLMVDGYTF.

This chain connects TRBV20-1 to TRBJ2-3, with 8 bases matching TRBD2. Germline CDR1 reads DFQATT; CDR2 reads SNEGSKA (reference sequence). The CDR3 consists of 15 residues. Trimming took 6 bases from V and 3 from J; bases not matched to a gene: 11. The CDR3 sequence is CSAAKSRGGTDTQYF. In nucleotides, the CDR3 is TGCAGTGCCGCGAAATCACGGGGGGGGACAGATACGCAGTATTTT.

The CDR3 nucleotides read TGTGCCAGCAGCTTACAAATCGGGCTGGGTGGCTACACCTTC. Its protein product is CASSLQIGLGGYTF. The chain has TRBV7-9 and TRBJ1-2, with D unclear. V was pared by 2 bases and J by 7 bases, with 14 bases between. Looked up from germline, CDR1 is SEHNR and CDR2 is FQNEAQ (reference sequence). CDR3 length: 14 residues.

This chain uses TRBV20-1 with TRBJ1-5; 11 positions agree with TRBD1. Unmatched junction bases numbered 7, after V lost 3 bases and J lost 6 bases. From germline, CDR1 is DFQATT and CDR2 SNEGSKA (reference sequence). The CDR3 consists of 15 residues. The DNA for the CDR3 is TGCAGTGCTAGGGGAGGACAGGGGGCCTTTCAGCCCCAGCATTTT. It specifies CSARGGQGAFQPQHF.

This clonotype was observed at least ten times. The chain recombines TRBV11-2 with TRBJ2-7; the D is unclear. From germline, CDR1 is SGHAT and CDR2 FQNNGV. The CDR3 has 15 residues. V lost 1 base and J 6 bases, leaving 16 bases between the germline ends. The DNA of the CDR3 is TGTGCCAGCAGCTTAGCTCCTCAGAACTTGGGCGAGCAGTACTTC. Amino acid sequence: CASSLAPQNLGEQYF.

This clonotype was seen repeatedly, ten times or more. CDR3: CSVQGENQPQHF. CDR3 bases: TGCAGCGTTCAGGGGGAGAATCAGCCCCAGCATTTT. The chain links TRBV29-1 to TRBJ1-5; 7 nucleotides agree with TRBD1. Trimming at V came to 5 bases and at J to 4 bases, leaving 2 bases not matched to a gene. The germline V gene has CDR1 SQVTM and CDR2 ANQGSEA. The CDR3 is 12 amino acids.

Many counts were recorded for this clonotype. The V and J genes are TRBV7-8 and TRBJ1-1; perhaps TRBD1 as D (5 bases). The V gene's germline CDR1 is SGHVS and CDR2 FQNEAQ. CDR3 length: 16 amino acids. V shed 2 bases and J shed 0 bases, with 13 bases lying between them. CDR3 amino acids: CASSLWGQHLNTEAFF. Written as DNA, the CDR3 is TGTGCCAGCAGCTTATGGGGCCAGCACTTGAACACTGAAGCTTTCTTT.

This clonotype was detected ten times or more. This chain links TRBV7-8 with TRBJ2-7; D possibly corresponds to TRBD2 (6 bases). With 5 bases removed from V and 5 bases from J, the gap between germline ends came to 19 bases. Per the germline V gene, CDR1 is SGHVS and CDR2 is FQNEAQ. CDR3 length: 15 amino acids. The CDR3 here is CASSPEVAATNEQYF. CDR3 DNA: TGTGCCAGCAGCCCAGAGGTAGCGGCTACTAACGAGCAGTACTTC.